This T cell receptor beta chain was recovered during a study of cytomegalovirus exposure and HLA in healthy donors (dated by TCRdb to about 2017). Regarding the research as a whole: In an earlier analysis of 587 of the donors, less than 350 Gb of sequence data and some 100 million unique TCR beta sequences from about 179 million T cells were reported. Alongside the repertoire data, information on donor age, sex, ethnicity and CMV serostatus was compiled. The study used immunosequencing to profile the T cell repertoires of 666 subjects and linked those repertoires to cytomegalovirus serostatus. The study aimed to test whether cataloging public T cell receptors could reveal signatures of past pathogen exposure. Along with the approximately 650-subject first cohort, a separate validation cohort of over a hundred different subjects was used. In a later genetic analysis, genome-wide SNP genotypes for about three fifths of the 666 donors were used, and that subset was treated as a discovery cohort. A later analysis re-examined previously published TCR beta repertoires from more than 550 donors and added high-resolution HLA genotyping to investigate patterns of TCR occurrence. Among several hundred genotyped donors of the cohort, an average of approximately 220,000 unique TCR beta nucleotide sequences was sequenced per donor, of which about 18% were non-productive. Every discovery cohort repertoire had been produced on one sequencing platform. To predict cytomegalovirus infection status, the study combined high-throughput TCR immunosequencing, statistical association of individual TCRs with disease status, and machine learning. Among the roughly 400 genotyped donors, under 90% belonged to the genetic ancestry cluster associated with self-reported Caucasian donors. About five DR-DQ haplotypes were treated as single units for association and clustering because of strong linkage in the cohort. Typing coverage varied by locus: roughly 620-640 donors for A, B, C, DRB1 and DQB1; 522 for DQA1; more than 600 for DPA1; 450 to 480 for DPB1. In the later analysis, no new phenotypic data were used to find candidate immune exposures; instead, reliance was placed on TCR beta sequences and their occurrence across donors. Both class I and class II loci were covered by HLA typing, at four-digit resolution. About 300 gigabases of sequencing data and 78 million or so unique TCR sequences were included in an early release covering about 600 HLA-typed donors. In an earlier analysis of a few hundred of the donors, high-throughput TCR beta sequencing was used to judge whether each TCR beta V gene segment behaved as functional or pseudogenic.

Summary of the overall study and its limitations: Assigning TCR associations to individual alleles was difficult when HLA alleles, especially DR and DQ, strongly co-occurred. Three of the identified cytomegalovirus-associated TCR beta chains were confirmed in vitro to be specific for cytomegalovirus antigens. Most TCR sequences were seen in very few donors, while some public TCRs were found in many individuals. A group of highly shared sequence variants was considered likely to be a technical artifact of the sequencing pipeline. Some IMGT-functional V segments, including TRBV6-2 and TRBV6-3, could not be distinguished by the 87-base-pair reads and were therefore excluded. Linkage disequilibrium might explain the correlated functional status among segregating V segments, but an unknown experimental factor could not be excluded. A later analysis reported that several top co-occurrence clusters appeared linked to parvovirus B19, influenza, CMV and Epstein-Barr virus. The classifier was reported to diagnose cytomegalovirus status with high specificity and sensitivity in both the original and validation cohorts. In a later analysis, over 15,000 TCR beta sequences were associated with specific HLA alleles at a false discovery rate of 0.05. The authors suggested that the approach could potentially be extended to other disease states and immunological phenotypes. Roughly uniform sequencing depth across donors was assumed in presence/absence analyses, although this assumption may not hold. Because counts were too low, seventeen rarely observed V segments, including chromosome 9 orphons, were excluded from the earlier analysis of a few hundred of the donors. Because HLA typing was missing for some donors at each locus, association tests included only the typed subset. A later analysis found that TCR association rates varied across HLA loci, with DRB1 alleles showing the most associated TCRs and HLA-C alleles the fewest. In an earlier analysis of around 500 of the donors, most TCR beta V segments appeared in productive rearrangements about 87% or about 30% of the time, broadly matching IMGT annotations. For the cohort, immune exposure information was limited to CMV serostatus. In a later analysis, HLA-associated TCR beta chains showed more clonal expansion and lower generation probabilities than non-associated chains that were equally common. The study listed 150 to 200 TCR beta chains as associated with cytomegalovirus. A later analysis found that most CMV-associated TCR beta chains appeared HLA-restricted, with HLA associations seemingly driven largely by CMV exposure. A further reported finding was that TCR beta sequences accurately predicted the HLA-A and HLA-B alleles for most subjects in the first cohort. V-gene and J-gene trimming of TCR beta chains was associated with a missense DCLRE1C variant in a later genetic analysis, and the association was replicated in an independent cohort. The cohort was sequenced for TCR beta chains only, and without alpha or paired-chain data the features that could be detected were limited. Compared with the roughly 700-donor mean, donors in an Asian-associated ancestry cluster had fewer N-insertions in productive TCRs, according to a later genetic analysis.

Only a few counts were recorded for this clone. There is no known antigen for this receptor. Per-nucleotide qualities are absent, and no much larger clonotype sits a single base away. Trimming takes 5 bases off V and 2 bases off J; junction bases not matched to a gene: 12. Including cysteine and phenylalanine, the CDR3 has 17 amino acids. Of all the DNA, just the CDR3 is kept, 51 bases in frame from base 1. Looking up the germline V gene (reference sequence) yields CDR1 SEHNR and CDR2 FQNEAQ. Library preparation was by the immunoSEQ multiplex PCR assay. The multiplex PCR relied on a mix of 60 forward primers for TCR Vbeta segments and 13 reverse primers for TCR Jbeta segments. A multiplex PCR assay on genomic DNA amplified the CDR3 region of rearranged TCR beta genes. The amplified TCR beta libraries were sequenced on the Illumina HiSeq System as 87-base-pair reads. The original methods were these. In a later analysis, roughly 80 million unique TCR beta chains were counted across the roughly 700 repertoires, and some 10 million of these chains were shared by at least two donors. To remove PCR and sequencing errors, raw reads were error-corrected and collapsed into unique sequences using a nearest-neighbor algorithm that merged closely related sequences. V, D and J gene segments were assigned by aligning CDR3 sequences to IMGT reference sequences. For a sequence to be retained, a match of at least six nucleotides to both a V gene segment and a J gene segment was required. A rearrangement counted as productive if the CDR3 had no stop codons and remained in frame with V and J, and every other rearrangement counted as non-productive. CDR3 was defined according to IMGT convention as the region running from the second conserved V-encoded cysteine to the conserved J-encoded phenylalanine. The earlier analysis of roughly 590 of the donors excluded any sequence lacking an unambiguous match to a single V gene segment. In an earlier analysis of 587 of the donors, V segments were called functional above 56.7% productive rearrangements and were called segregating when the between-donor standard deviation exceeded 5%. To diagnose cytomegalovirus status from the catalog of TCR beta chain sequences, a statistical classification framework was built. In a later analysis, TCR nucleotide sequences were compared against IMGT/GENE-DB human TR gene sequences so that V and J genes could be assigned. Using the TCRdist pipeline, a later analysis assigned CDR3 sequences along with most-parsimonious VDJ recombination scenarios. In a later analysis, each TCR beta chain was defined by its CDR3 amino acid sequence together with its V-gene family, and reads without a unique V-gene family were excluded. To address suspected cross-contamination and a sequencing artifact, a later analysis removed approximately 600 highly shared, low-generation-probability nucleotide sequences. In a later analysis, a clonal expansion index for each public chain was calculated from normalized within-repertoire ranks of inferred template counts. In a later analysis, generation probabilities were computed with a VDJ recombination model fitted to out-of-frame rearrangements, and the resulting probabilities were checked against IGoR. Hypergeometric tests were used in a later analysis to score TCR-TCR, TCR-HLA and TCR-CMV co-occurrence, with a repertoire-size bias correction applied to the TCR pairs. In a later analysis, false discovery rates were estimated by permuting HLA or CMV assignments 20 times. In a later analysis, co-occurring TCRs were grouped using DBSCAN, with TCRdist sequence similarity added in when clustering inside HLA-allele-positive subsets. For co-occurrence clustering, repertoires with fewer than 30,000 or more than 120,000 public chains were excluded, along with about five repertoires with anomalous nucleotide sharing. TCRdb obtained this table from immuneACCESS and retained in-frame rearrangements with V and J assigned. These tables miss some clones; where compared with another copy, unresolved V genes account for less than half of the shortfall, and the remainder is unexplained. The D gene and trimming were derived from the DNA, and the V and J assignments and clone size from that table. The sample table lists some 120,000 clones, more than 75% of them with a count of one. The ten largest make up less than 4.5% of the sample.

The cohort was made up of 666 healthy bone marrow donors. All cohort members were sampled while nominally healthy, although unrecorded immune exposures were likely present. The donor tested CMV seronegative, placing the donor among the 300 to 400 seronegative members of the cohort. Each donor provided a peripheral blood sample, and peripheral blood mononuclear cells were used for TCR beta sequencing. Genomic DNA was extracted from the blood cell samples with the Qiagen DNeasy Blood Extraction Kit. This receptor was obtained from a man in his forties in good health and CMV-seronegative. The rearranged chain carries TRBV7-9 and TRBJ2-4, with 7 bases aligning to TRBD1. Sequences were obtained from PBMCs. The CDR3 corresponds to CASSPGDRTGPKNIQYF. The DNA is as follows: TGTGCCAGCAGCCCCGGGGATCGGACAGGCCCCAAAAACATTCAGTACTTC. Joined to the reference TRBV7-9 and TRBJ2-4 proteins, this CDR3 gives the full variable domain: DTGVSQNPRHKITKRGQNVTFRCDPISEHNRLYWYRQTLGQGPEFLTYFQNEAQLEKSRLLSDRFSAERPKGSFSTLEIQRTEQGDSAMYLCASSPGDRTGPKNIQYFGAGTRLSVL.